This T cell receptor (beta chain) came from a study of blood T cell repertoires in COVID-19 (dated by TCRdb to about 2020). A note on the overall study: Samples from collaborators originated in the United States, Italy and Spain and spanned both the acute and convalescent phases of COVID-19. The material from the prospective study consisted of cDNA or gDNA derived from T cells, B-cell-depleted T cells, or PBMCs. The dataset comprised deeply sampled blood TCRbeta repertoires from subjects exposed to, actively infected with, or recovered from COVID-19. The repertoires were released in a freely available public database intended as a resource for research on the immune response to SARS-CoV-2. The samples were drawn from the first 160 participants of the ongoing ImmuneRACE study and from over a thousand subjects provided by 6 global collaborators. A de-identified subject ID, COVID-19 status, age in years and sex were almost always included in the sample metadata. Where available, HLA class I and class II types were obtained from metadata supplied by the sample provider rather than from assay-based typing. What the authors observed across the whole study: The amount of clinical and demographic metadata varied by source and participant and was provided uncurated.

TCRbeta CDR3 regions were amplified from genomic DNA by means of the immunoSEQ Assay, a bias-controlled multiplex PCR. Regarding the original processing steps: Nucleated cell counts per sample were estimated from amplification of reference gene primers within the assay. Sequence reads were collapsed and filtered to measure the absolute abundance of every unique TCRbeta CDR3 rearrangement. For each sample, productive Simpson clonality was calculated by taking the square root of Simpson's diversity index across productive rearrangements. TCRdb took this table from immuneACCESS and kept in-frame rearrangements with V and J called. Such tables lack part of the clones; where checked against another copy, unresolved V genes explain under half of the gap, and the rest is unexplained. V and J calls plus clone size are reproduced from that table; the DNA served to infer D and trimming. The sample table holds under 200,000 clones, of which roughly 80% were seen once. Clones ranked in the top ten supply around 6% of the sample.

In regard to this clone: The specificity of this receptor is unknown. No much larger clone is present one base from it, and per-base qualities are unavailable.

Enrolling through a virtual design, the prospective study's participants ranged in age from roughly 18 to 90 years and lived across approximately 25 United States geographic areas. Cohort assignment in the prospective study relied on participant-reported clinical history from a screening survey and a study questionnaire. Mobile phlebotomists in the prospective study collected whole blood, serum and a nasopharyngeal or oropharyngeal swab from every participant. Additional blood draws and questionnaires over an approximately 2-month period could optionally be provided by prospective study participants. Blood samples from the prospective study were shipped frozen or at room temperature prior to DNA extraction. The germline V gene supplies CDR1 SNHLY and CDR2 FYNNEI. V sheds 7 bases and J sheds 3 bases, leaving 4 bases between their ends. The CDR3 holds 11 amino acids from the cysteine to the phenylalanine. Kept here is only the CDR3 DNA, which spans 33 bases and is read in frame from base 1.

This receptor chain uses TRBV2 and TRBJ2-1; there is no confident call for the D gene. This clonotype originated in a woman between 40 and 55 years old with acute COVID-19. Material for sequencing was PBMCs or T cells enriched from blood (not recorded which). The CDR3 here reads CASKLYNEQFF. The sequenced DNA: TGTGCCAGCAAGCTCTACAATGAGCAGTTCTTC. Where the CDR3 stops, the reference TRBV2 and TRBJ2-1 genes take over; the full variable domain is EPEVTQTPSHQVTQMGQEVILRCVPISNHLYFYWYRQILGQKVEFLVSFYNNEISEKSEIFDDQFSVERPDGSNFTLKIRSTKLEDSAMYFCASKLYNEQFFGPGTRLTVL.